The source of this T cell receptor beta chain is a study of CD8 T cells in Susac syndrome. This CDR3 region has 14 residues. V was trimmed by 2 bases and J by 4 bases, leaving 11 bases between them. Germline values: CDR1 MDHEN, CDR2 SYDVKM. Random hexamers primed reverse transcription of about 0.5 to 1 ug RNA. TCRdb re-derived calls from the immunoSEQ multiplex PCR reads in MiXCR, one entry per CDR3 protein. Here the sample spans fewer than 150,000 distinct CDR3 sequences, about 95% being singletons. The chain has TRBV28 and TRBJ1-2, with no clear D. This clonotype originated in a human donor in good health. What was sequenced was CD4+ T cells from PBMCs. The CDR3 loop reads CASSLGGNSYGYTF. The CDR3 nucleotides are TGTGCCAGCAGTTTAGGAGGCAACTCCTATGGCTACACCTTC.